This is a list of T cell receptor beta chains from one sample in a study of beta chain features in type 1 diabetes. Data came from immunoSEQ multiplex PCR; TCRdb stores just in-frame clones and leaves some out. The sample consists of some 330,000 clones, 10% to 15% of them appearing once. Sequenced: naive CD4+ T cells from blood. The source is a young woman with type 1 diabetes. Each CDR3 is given with its conserved first and last residue. The D gene is left open where the match is weak. Not every row has a clone size; where given, it reads once, few, many or a size class.

clone size	D gene	J gene	V gene	CDR3 DNA	CDR3 protein
-	TRBD2	TRBJ2-7	TRBV19	TGTGCCAGTAGCCCGGGACTAGCCAACGAGCAGTACTTC	CASSPGLANEQYF
-	-	TRBJ2-5	TRBV18	TGTGCCAGCTCACGGCTAGAAGAGACCCAGTACTTC	CASSRLEETQYF
few	TRBD1	TRBJ1-4	TRBV29-1	TGCAGCGTTGAAGAAACCAAGGGGGCAGCTGAAAAACTGTTTTTT	CSVEETKGAAEKLFF
-	-	TRBJ2-6	TRBV2	TGTGCCAGCAGTGACAGATACTCTGGGGCCAACGTCCTGACTTTC	CASSDRYSGANVLTF
few	-	TRBJ1-1	TRBV29-1	TGCAGCGTGATAACCGGGGTAGGCACTGAAGCTTTCTTT	CSVITGVGTEAFF
few	TRBD1	TRBJ1-5	TRBV2	TGTGCCAGCAGGATGACAGGGAGCCAGCCCCAGCATTTT	CASRMTGSQPQHF
-	TRBD1	TRBJ2-1	TRBV5-6	TGTGCCAGCAGTTCCCGACAGGGATGGAATGAGCAGTTCTTC	CASSSRQGWNEQFF
-	TRBD2	TRBJ2-1	TRBV2	TGTGCCAGCAACCATGGGCTAGCGGTGAGCTCCTACAATGAGCAGTTCTTC	CASNHGLAVSSYNEQFF
-	-	TRBJ2-7	TRBV21-1	TGTGCCAGCAGCAAAGTCGACGGGGTCAACGAGCAGTACTTC	CASSKVDGVNEQYF
-	-	TRBJ2-7	TRBV28	TGTGCCAGCAGGCATGCAACAGATTACGAGCAGTACTTC	CASRHATDYEQYF
few	-	TRBJ1-1	TRBV4-3	TGCGCCAGCAGCCAAGATAGTGCGGGGCTTACTGAAGCTTTCTTT	CASSQDSAGLTEAFF
-	-	TRBJ1-3	TRBV6-5	TGTGCCAGCAGCCCCGGGGGTGGGTTAATCAACACCATATATTTT	CASSPGGGLINTIYF
-	TRBD1	TRBJ2-7	TRBV10-3	TGTGCCATCAGTTCCCGGGACAGTTCCTACGAGCAGTACTTC	CAISSRDSSYEQYF
few	TRBD1	TRBJ2-7	TRBV7-6	TGTGCCAGCAGCTTACCCTTACAGGGGGACGAGCAGTACTTC	CASSLPLQGDEQYF
once	-	TRBJ2-7	TRBV18	TGTGCCAGCTCCGAATCGACAGGTTTTGAGCAGTACTTC	CASSESTGFEQYF
-	-	TRBJ2-7	TRBV7-2	TGTGCCAGCAGCCTAAGCTCCTACGAGCAGTACTTC	CASSLSSYEQYF
few	-	TRBJ2-3	TRBV11-2	TGTGCCAGCAGCCGTGGGGGGGGCCCAGATACGCAGTATTTT	CASSRGGGPDTQYF
-	TRBD2	TRBJ2-1	TRBV30	TGTGCCTGGACGATTCGGGAGGGCCCCTACAATGAGCAGTTCTTC	CAWTIREGPYNEQFF
-	-	TRBJ2-7	TRBV7-9	TGTGCCAGCAGCCCAGACAGGGAGCAGTACTTC	CASSPDREQYF
-	TRBD1	TRBJ2-7	TRBV5-1	TGCGCCAGCAGCCCCGGGACAGGGAAGGGCGAGCAGTACTTC	CASSPGTGKGEQYF
few	-	TRBJ1-1	TRBV16	TGTGCCAGCAGCTCAGACTTGAACACTGAAGCTTTCTTT	CASSSDLNTEAFF
-	-	TRBJ2-5	TRBV7-2	TGTGCCAGCAGCTCCTCTACAGGGGAGACCCAGTACTTC	CASSSSTGETQYF
few	TRBD1	TRBJ2-7	TRBV18	TGTGCCAGCTCAAAGGACAGGGTGAGCAACGAGCAGTACTTC	CASSKDRVSNEQYF
few	TRBD1	TRBJ2-3	TRBV15	TGTGCCACCAGCAGTCCTAACAGGGGAGATACGCAGTATTTT	CATSSPNRGDTQYF
-	-	TRBJ1-1	TRBV18	TGTGCCAGCTCACCACGGGGGGGGATGAACACTGAAGCTTTCTTT	CASSPRGGMNTEAFF
few	TRBD1	TRBJ2-7	TRBV29-1	TGCAGCGTTGACGGGACAGGGGGCCTCTACGAGCAGTACTTC	CSVDGTGGLYEQYF
-	-	TRBJ2-1	TRBV2	TGTGCCAGCTGTGAGACTTCCTACAATGAGCAGTTCTTC	CASCETSYNEQFF
-	TRBD1	TRBJ1-2	TRBV28	TGTGCCAGTCGGCTCGACAGGGTCGGCTATGGCTACACCTTC	CASRLDRVGYGYTF
few	-	TRBJ2-1	TRBV19	TGTGCCAGTATCGGGGCAGGGGGGAGGAATGAGCAGTTCTTC	CASIGAGGRNEQFF
-	-	TRBJ1-5	TRBV14	TGTGCCAGCAGCCAGGGGACTACAGTTAATAGCAATCAGCCCCAGCATTTT	CASSQGTTVNSNQPQHF
few	-	TRBJ2-1	TRBV7-9	TGTGCCAGCAGACTTACCGGGACTCTGGGCGGAAATGAGCAGTTCTTC	CASRLTGTLGGNEQFF
few	TRBD2	TRBJ2-1	TRBV6-5	TGTGCCAGCAGTCCACTAGCGGGAGGGCCGAATGAGCAGTTCTTC	CASSPLAGGPNEQFF
-	-	TRBJ1-5	TRBV7-9	TGTGCCAGCAGTCCCTCGGGGGGCAATCAGCCCCAGCATTTT	CASSPSGGNQPQHF
-	-	TRBJ2-5	TRBV7-6	TGTGCCAGCAGCTTAAATGGCAGACAAGAGACCCAGTACTTC	CASSLNGRQETQYF
few	-	TRBJ1-2	TRBV23-1	TGCGCCAGCAGCCCCAGGGCGACGGATGGCTACACCTTC	CASSPRATDGYTF
-	-	TRBJ2-5	TRBV2	TGTGCCAGCAGTGGGAGGCGCCTGGAGACCCAGTACTTC	CASSGRRLETQYF
-	-	TRBJ1-2	TRBV25-1	TGTGCCAGCAGTTATGACAGGATTGACTACACCTTC	CASSYDRIDYTF